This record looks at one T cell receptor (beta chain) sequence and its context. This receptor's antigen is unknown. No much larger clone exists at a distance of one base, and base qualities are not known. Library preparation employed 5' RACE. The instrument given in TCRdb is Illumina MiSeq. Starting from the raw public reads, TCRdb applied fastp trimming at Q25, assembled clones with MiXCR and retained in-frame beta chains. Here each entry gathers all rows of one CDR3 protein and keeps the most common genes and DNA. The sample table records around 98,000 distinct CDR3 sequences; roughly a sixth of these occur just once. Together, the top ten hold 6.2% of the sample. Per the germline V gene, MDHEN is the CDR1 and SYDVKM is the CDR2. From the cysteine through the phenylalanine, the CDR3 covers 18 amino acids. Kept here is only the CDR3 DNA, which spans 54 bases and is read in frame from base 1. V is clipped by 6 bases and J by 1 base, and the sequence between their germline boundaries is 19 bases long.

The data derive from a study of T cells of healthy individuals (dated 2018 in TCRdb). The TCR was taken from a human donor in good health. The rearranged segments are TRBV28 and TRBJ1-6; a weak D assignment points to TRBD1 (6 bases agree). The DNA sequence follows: TGTGCCAGCAGCCCCGACAAGGGAGGGGGTTCCTATAATTCACCCCTCCACTTT. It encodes CASSPDKGGGSYNSPLHF. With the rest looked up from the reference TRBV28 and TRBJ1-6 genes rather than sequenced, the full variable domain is DVKVTQSSRYLVKRTGEKVFLECVQDMDHENMFWYRQDPGLGLRLIYFSYDVKMKEKGDIPEGYSVSREKKERFSLILESASTNQTSMYLCASSPDKGGGSYNSPLHFGNGTRLTVT.